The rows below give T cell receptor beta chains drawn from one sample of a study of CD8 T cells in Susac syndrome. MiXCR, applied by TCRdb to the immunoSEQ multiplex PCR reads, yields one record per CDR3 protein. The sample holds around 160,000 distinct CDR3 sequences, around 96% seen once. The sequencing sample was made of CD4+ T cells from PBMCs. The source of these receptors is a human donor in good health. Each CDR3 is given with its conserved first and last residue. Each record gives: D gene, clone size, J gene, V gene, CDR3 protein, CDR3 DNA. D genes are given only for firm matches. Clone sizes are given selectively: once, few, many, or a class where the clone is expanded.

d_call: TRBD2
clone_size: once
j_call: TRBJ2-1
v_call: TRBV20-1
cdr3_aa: CSADSGASSYNEQFF
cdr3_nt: TGCAGTGCCGACAGCGGGGCTAGCTCCTACAATGAGCAGTTCTTC

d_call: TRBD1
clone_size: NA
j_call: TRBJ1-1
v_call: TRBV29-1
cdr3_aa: CSVGTGGTEAFF
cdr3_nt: TGCAGCGTTGGGACAGGGGGCACTGAAGCTTTCTTT

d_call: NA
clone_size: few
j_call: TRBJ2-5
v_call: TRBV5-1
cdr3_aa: CASSGGSGETQYF
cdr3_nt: TGCGCCAGCAGCGGAGGCTCGGGGGAGACCCAGTACTTC

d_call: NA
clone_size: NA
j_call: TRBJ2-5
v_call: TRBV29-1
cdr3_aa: CSAAPDPGTQYF
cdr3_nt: TGCAGCGCGGCCCCGGACCCCGGGACCCAGTACTTC

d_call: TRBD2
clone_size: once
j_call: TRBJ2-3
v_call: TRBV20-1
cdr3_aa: CSARGQRGGTDTQYF
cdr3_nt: TGCAGTGCTAGAGGCCAGCGGGGGGGCACAGATACGCAGTATTTT

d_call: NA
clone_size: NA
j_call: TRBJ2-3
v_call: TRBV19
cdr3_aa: CASSARRTQYF
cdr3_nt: TGTGCCAGTAGTGCTCGAAGGACGCAGTATTTT

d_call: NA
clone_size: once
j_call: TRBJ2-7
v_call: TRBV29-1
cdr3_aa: CSVGTRQTYEQYF
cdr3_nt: TGCAGCGTTGGCACTAGACAGACCTACGAGCAGTACTTC

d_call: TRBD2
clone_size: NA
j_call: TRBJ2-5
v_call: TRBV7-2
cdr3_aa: CASSRGGAETQYF
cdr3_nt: TGTGCCAGCAGTCGCGGGGGGGCTGAGACCCAGTACTTC

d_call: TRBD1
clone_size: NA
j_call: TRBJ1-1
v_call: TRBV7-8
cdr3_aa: CASSARDRDTEAFF
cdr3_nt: TGTGCCAGCAGCGCCCGGGACAGGGACACTGAAGCTTTCTTT

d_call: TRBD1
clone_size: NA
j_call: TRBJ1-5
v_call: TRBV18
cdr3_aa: CASSPGTGPSNQPQHF
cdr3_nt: TGTGCCAGCTCACCGGGGACAGGGCCCAGTAATCAGCCCCAGCATTTT

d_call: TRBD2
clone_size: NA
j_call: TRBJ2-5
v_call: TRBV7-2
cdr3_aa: CASSLDTSGGETQYF
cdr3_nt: TGTGCCAGCAGCTTAGATACTAGCGGGGGAGAGACCCAGTACTTC

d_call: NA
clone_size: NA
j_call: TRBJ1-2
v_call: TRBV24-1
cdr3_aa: CATSDPRTAYGYTF
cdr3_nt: TGTGCCACCAGTGACCCCCGGACAGCTTATGGCTACACCTTC

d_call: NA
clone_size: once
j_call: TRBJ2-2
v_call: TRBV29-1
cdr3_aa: CSVERDNTGELFF
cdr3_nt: TGCAGCGTTGAAAGGGACAACACCGGGGAGCTGTTTTTT

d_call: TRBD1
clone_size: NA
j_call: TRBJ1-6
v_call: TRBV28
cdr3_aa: CASSPSTGTNSPLHF
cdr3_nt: TGTGCCAGCAGTCCTTCGACAGGGACTAATTCACCCCTCCACTTT

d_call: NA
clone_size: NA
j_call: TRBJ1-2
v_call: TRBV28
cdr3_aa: CASRPDSDYGYTF
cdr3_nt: TGTGCCAGCAGACCGGACAGCGACTATGGCTACACCTTC

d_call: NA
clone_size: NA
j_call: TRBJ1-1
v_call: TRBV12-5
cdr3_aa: CASGLAPDGNTEAFF
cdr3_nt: TGTGCTAGTGGTTTGGCACCGGACGGGAACACTGAAGCTTTCTTT

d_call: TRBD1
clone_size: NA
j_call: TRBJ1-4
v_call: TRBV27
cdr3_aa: CASRVTGQNNEKLFF
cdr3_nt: TGTGCCAGCAGGGTGACGGGACAGAATAATGAAAAACTGTTTTTT

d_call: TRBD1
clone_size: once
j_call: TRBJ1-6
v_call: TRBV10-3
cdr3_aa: CAIRPDRDSPLHF
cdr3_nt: TGTGCCATCAGGCCTGACAGGGATTCACCCCTCCACTTT

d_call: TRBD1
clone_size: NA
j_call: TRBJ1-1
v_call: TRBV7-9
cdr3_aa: CASSSTGGQDTEAFF
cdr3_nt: TGTGCCAGCAGCTCGACAGGGGGACAGGACACTGAAGCTTTCTTT

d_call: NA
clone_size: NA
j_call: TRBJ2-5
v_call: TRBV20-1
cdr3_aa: CSAPRLPAETQYF
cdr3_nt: TGCAGTGCTCCGAGACTCCCCGCGGAGACCCAGTACTTC

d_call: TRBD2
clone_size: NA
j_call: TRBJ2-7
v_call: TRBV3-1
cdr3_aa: CASTPGGKLGGNEQYF
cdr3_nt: TGTGCCAGCACCCCGGGGGGGAAATTAGGTGGGAACGAGCAGTACTTC

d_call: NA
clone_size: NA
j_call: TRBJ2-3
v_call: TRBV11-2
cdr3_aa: CASSPTAGTDTQYF
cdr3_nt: TGTGCCAGCTCACCAACGGCAGGCACAGATACGCAGTATTTT

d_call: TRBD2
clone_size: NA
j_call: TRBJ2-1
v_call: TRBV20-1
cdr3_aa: CSAWVSSGMGFF
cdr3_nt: TGCAGTGCCTGGGTGTCTAGCGGTATGGGGTTCTTC

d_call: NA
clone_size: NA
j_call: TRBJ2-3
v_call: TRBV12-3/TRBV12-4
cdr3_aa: CASSFIGGGTTDTQYF
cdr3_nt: TGTGCCAGCAGTTTTATAGGCGGGGGCACCACAGATACGCAGTATTTT

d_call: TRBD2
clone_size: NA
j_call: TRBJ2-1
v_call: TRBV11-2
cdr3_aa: CASSGLAGGLGNEQFF
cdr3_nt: TGTGCCAGCAGCGGGCTAGCGGGGGGGCTAGGGAATGAGCAGTTCTTC

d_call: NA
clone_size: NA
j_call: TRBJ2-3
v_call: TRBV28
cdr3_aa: CASSLQLASTDTQYF
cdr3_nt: TGTGCCAGCAGTTTACAGTTAGCTAGCACAGATACGCAGTATTTT

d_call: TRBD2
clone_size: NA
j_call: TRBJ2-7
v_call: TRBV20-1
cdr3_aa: CSARGTSGSYEQYF
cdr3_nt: TGCAGTGCTCGAGGGACTAGCGGTTCCTACGAGCAGTACTTC

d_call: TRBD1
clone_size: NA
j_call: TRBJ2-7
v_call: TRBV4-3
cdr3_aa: CASSSQPGQGYEQYF
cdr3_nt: TGCGCCAGCAGCTCACAGCCGGGACAGGGTTACGAGCAGTACTTC

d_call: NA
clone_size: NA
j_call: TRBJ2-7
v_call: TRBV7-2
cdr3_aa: CASSLVGPPDGYEQYF
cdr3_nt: TGTGCCAGCAGCTTAGTGGGGCCCCCGGACGGCTACGAGCAGTACTTC

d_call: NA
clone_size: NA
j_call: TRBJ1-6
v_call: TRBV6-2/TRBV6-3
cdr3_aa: CASTSGLGDNSPLHF
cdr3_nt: TGTGCCAGCACCTCTGGATTGGGGGACAATTCACCCCTCCACTTT

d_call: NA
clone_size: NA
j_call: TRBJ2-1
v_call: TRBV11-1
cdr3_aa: CASSLENEQFF
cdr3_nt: TGTGCCAGCAGCTTAGAAAATGAGCAGTTCTTC

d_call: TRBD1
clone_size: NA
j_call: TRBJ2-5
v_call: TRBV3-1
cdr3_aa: CASSQGDRRETQYF
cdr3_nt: TGTGCCAGCAGCCAGGGGGACAGGCGAGAGACCCAGTACTTC

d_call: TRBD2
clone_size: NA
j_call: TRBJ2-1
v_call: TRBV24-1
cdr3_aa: CATSEPGLAGSYNEQFF
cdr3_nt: TGTGCCACCAGTGAACCGGGACTAGCGGGGTCCTACAATGAGCAGTTCTTC

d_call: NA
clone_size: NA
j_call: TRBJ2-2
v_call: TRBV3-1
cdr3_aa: CASSPTRTGELFF
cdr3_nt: TGTGCCAGCAGCCCCACGCGCACCGGGGAGCTGTTTTTT

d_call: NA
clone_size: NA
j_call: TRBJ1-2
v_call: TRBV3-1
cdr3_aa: CASSQDTRSYTF
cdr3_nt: TGTGCCAGCAGCCAAGATACGAGGTCCTACACCTTC

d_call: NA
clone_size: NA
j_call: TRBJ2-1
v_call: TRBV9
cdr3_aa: CASSGRQFNEQFF
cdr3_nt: TGTGCCAGCAGCGGGAGACAGTTCAATGAGCAGTTCTTC

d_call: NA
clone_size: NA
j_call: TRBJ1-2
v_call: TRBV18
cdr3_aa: CASSPNGGLDGYTF
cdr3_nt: TGTGCCAGCTCACCTAACGGAGGTTTGGATGGCTACACCTTC

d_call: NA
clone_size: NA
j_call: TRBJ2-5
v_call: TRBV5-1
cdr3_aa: CASSSGQLQETQYF
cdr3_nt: TGCGCCAGCAGCTCCGGACAGCTCCAAGAGACCCAGTACTTC

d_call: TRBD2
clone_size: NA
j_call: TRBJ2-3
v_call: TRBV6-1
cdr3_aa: CASSAVDVAGDLTDTQYF
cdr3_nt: TGTGCCAGCAGTGCGGTAGACGTAGCGGGGGACCTCACAGATACGCAGTATTTT

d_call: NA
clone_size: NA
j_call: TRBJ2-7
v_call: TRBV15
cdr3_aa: CATSRDLSYEQYF
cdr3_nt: TGTGCCACCAGCAGAGATTTGAGCTACGAGCAGTACTTC

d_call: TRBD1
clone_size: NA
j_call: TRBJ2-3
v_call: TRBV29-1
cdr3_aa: CSGGPRDRAADTQYF
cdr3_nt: TGCAGCGGTGGGCCTCGGGACAGGGCAGCAGATACGCAGTATTTT

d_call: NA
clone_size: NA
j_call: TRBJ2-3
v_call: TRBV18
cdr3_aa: CASSPNGGADTQYF
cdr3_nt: TGTGCCAGCTCACCCAATGGGGGCGCAGATACGCAGTATTTT

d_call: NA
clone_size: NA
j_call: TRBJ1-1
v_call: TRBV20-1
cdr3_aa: CSAGGGANTEAFF
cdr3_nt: TGCAGTGCGGGAGGGGGGGCGAACACTGAAGCTTTCTTT

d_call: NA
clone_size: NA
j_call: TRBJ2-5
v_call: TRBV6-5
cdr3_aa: CASSYPGSNQQFGTQYF
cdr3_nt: TGTGCCAGCAGTTACCCGGGTAGCAACCAGCAGTTCGGGACCCAGTACTTC

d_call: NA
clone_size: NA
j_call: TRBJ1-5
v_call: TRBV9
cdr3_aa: CASSLPGQPQHF
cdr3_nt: TGTGCCAGCAGCCTCCCTGGGCAGCCCCAGCATTTT

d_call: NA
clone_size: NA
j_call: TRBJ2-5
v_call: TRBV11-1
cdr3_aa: CASSFGNQETQYF
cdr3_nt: TGTGCCAGCAGCTTCGGAAATCAAGAGACCCAGTACTTC

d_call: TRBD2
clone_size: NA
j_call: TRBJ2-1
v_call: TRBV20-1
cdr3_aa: CSASPLAGGLNEQFF
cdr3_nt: TGCAGTGCTAGCCCGCTAGCGGGGGGTCTCAATGAGCAGTTCTTC

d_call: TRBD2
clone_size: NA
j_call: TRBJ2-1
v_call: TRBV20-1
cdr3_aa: CSARIQAGGPSYNEQFF
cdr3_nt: TGCAGTGCTAGAATTCAAGCGGGGGGACCGTCCTACAATGAGCAGTTCTTC

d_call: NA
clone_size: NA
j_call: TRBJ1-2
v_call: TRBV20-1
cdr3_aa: CSARGRDYGYTF
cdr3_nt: TGCAGTGCTAGAGGGCGCGACTATGGCTACACCTTC

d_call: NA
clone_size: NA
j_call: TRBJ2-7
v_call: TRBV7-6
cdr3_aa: CASSLARDRYEQYF
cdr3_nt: TGTGCCAGCAGCTTAGCCCGGGACCGCTACGAGCAGTACTTC

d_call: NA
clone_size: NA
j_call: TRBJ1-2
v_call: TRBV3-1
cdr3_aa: CASSPRGVGSGYTF
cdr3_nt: TGTGCCAGCAGCCCCCGAGGAGTCGGCTCTGGCTACACCTTC

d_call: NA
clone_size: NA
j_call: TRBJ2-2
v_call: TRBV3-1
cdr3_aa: CASSQGAVNTGELFF
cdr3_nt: TGTGCCAGCAGCCAGGGTGCGGTGAACACCGGGGAGCTGTTTTTT